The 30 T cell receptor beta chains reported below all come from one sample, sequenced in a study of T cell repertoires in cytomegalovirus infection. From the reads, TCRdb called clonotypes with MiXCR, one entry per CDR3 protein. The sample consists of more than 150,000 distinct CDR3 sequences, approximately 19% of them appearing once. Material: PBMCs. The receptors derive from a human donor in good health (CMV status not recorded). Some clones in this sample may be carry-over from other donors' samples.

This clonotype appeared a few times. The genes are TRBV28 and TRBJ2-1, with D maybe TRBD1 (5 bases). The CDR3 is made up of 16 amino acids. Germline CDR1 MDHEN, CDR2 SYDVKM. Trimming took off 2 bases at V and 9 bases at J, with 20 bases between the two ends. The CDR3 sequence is CASSLISASRVGEQFF. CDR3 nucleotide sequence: TGTGCCAGCAGTTTAATTTCGGCCAGCAGGGTCGGTGAGCAGTTCTTC.

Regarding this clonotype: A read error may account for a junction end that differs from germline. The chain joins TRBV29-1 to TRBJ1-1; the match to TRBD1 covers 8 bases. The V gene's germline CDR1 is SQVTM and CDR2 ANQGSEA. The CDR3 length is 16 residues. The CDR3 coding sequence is TGCAGCGTTGAAGGGGGGACAGGACCCGTGAACACTGAAGCTTGCTTT. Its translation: CSVEGGTGPVNTEACF.

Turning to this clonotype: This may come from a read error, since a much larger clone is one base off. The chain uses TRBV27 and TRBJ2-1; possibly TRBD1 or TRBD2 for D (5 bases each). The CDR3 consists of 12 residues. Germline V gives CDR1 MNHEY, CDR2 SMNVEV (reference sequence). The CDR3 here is CASRLDGDEQFF. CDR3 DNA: TGTGCCAGCCGTTTAGATGGGGACGAGCAGTTCTTC.

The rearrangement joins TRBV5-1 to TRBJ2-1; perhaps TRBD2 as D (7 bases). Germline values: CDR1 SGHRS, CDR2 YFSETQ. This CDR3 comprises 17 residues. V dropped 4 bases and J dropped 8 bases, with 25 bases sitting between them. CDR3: CASSPEPGGAPRHEQFF. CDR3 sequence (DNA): TGCGCCAGCAGCCCCGAACCTGGGGGGGCGCCCAGGCATGAGCAGTTCTTC.

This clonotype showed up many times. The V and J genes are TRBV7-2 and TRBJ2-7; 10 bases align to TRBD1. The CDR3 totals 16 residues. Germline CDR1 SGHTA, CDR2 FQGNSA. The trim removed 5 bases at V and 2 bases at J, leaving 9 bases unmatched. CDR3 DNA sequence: TGTGCCAGCAGCACGTCTAGGGACAGGGGAACCTACGAGCAGTACTTC. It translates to CASSTSRDRGTYEQYF.

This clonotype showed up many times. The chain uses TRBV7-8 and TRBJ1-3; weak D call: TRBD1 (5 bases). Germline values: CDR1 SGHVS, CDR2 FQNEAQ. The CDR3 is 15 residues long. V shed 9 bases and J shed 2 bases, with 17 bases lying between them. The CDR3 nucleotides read TGTGCCAGTCAAAGCCCGGGGGGAGCTGGAAACACCATATATTTT. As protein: CASQSPGGAGNTIYF.

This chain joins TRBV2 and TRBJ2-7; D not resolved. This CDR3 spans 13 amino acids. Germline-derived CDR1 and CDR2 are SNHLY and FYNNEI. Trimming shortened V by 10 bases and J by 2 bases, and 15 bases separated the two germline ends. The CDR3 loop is CATSQMSTYEQYF. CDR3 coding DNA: TGTGCCACAAGTCAGATGTCCACCTACGAGCAGTACTTC. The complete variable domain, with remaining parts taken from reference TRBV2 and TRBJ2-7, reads EPEVTQTPSHQVTQMGQEVILRCVPISNHLYFYWYRQILGQKVEFLVSFYNNEISEKSEIFDDQFSVERPDGSNFTLKIRSTKLEDSAMYFCATSQMSTYEQYFGPGTRLTVT.

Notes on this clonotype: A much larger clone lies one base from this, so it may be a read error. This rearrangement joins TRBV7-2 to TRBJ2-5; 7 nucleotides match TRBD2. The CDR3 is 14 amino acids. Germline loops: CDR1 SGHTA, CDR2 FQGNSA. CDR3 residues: CASSLDSGGKTRYF. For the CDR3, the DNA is TGTGCCAGCAGCTTAGATTCGGGGGGAAAGACCCGGTACTTC.

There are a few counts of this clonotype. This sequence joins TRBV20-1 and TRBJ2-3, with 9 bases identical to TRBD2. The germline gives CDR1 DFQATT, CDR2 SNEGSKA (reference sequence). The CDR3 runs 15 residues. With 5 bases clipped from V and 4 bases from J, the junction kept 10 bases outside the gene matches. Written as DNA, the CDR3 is TGCAGTGCTGCTCCTCTAAGCGGGAGGCCAGATACGCAGTATTTT. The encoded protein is CSAAPLSGRPDTQYF.

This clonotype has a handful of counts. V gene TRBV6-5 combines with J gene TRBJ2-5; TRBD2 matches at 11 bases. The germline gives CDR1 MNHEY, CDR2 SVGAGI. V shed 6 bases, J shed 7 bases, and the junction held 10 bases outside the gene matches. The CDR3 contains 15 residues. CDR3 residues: CASSPSGRPSGTQYF. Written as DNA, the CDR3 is TGTGCCAGCAGCCCTAGCGGGAGGCCCTCCGGGACCCAGTACTTC.

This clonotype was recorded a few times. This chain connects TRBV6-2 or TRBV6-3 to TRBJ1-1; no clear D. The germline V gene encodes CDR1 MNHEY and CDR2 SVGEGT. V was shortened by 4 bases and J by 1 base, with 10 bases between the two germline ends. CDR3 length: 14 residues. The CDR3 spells CASSSQIGNTEAFF. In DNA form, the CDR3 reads TGTGCCAGCAGTTCACAGATAGGGAACACTGAAGCTTTCTTT.

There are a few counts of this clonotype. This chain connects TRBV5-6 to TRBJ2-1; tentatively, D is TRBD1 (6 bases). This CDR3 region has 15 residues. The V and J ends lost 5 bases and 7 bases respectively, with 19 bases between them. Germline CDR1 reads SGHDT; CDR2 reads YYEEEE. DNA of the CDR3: TGTGCCAGCAGGATCCCCGGGACACCCTCTAATGAGCAGTTCTTC. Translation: CASRIPGTPSNEQFF.

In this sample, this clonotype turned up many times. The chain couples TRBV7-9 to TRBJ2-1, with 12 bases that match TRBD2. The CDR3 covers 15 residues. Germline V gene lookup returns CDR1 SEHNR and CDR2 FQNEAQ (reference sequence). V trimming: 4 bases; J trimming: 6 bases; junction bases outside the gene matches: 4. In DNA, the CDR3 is TGTGCCAGCAGCTCAACTAGCGGGGGGCTCAATGAGCAGTTCTTC. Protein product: CASSSTSGGLNEQFF.

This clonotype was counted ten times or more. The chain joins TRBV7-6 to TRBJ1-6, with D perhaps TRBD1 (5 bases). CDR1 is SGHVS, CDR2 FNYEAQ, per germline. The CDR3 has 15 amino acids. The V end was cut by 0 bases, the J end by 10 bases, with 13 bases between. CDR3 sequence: CASSLAPFGGSPLHF. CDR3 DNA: TGTGCCAGCAGCTTAGCCCCGTTCGGGGGGTCACCCCTCCACTTT.

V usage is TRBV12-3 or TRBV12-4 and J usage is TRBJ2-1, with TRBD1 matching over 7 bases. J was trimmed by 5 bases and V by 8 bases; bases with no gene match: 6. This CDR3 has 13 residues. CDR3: CASGRGQNNEQFF. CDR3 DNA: TGTGCCAGCGGTAGGGGGCAGAACAATGAGCAGTTCTTC.

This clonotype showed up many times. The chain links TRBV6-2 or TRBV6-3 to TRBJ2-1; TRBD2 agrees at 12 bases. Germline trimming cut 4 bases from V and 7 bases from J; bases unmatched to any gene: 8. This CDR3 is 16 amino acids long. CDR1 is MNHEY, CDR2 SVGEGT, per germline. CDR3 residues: CASSSATSGRTNEQFF. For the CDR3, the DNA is TGTGCCAGCAGTTCGGCGACTAGCGGGAGAACGAATGAGCAGTTCTTC.

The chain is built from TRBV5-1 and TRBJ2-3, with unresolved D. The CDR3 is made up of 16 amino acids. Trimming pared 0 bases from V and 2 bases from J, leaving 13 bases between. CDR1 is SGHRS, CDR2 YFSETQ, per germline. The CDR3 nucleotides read TGCGCCAGCAGCTTGGAGCCCGTACCCTCCACAGATACGCAGTATTTT. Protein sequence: CASSLEPVPSTDTQYF.

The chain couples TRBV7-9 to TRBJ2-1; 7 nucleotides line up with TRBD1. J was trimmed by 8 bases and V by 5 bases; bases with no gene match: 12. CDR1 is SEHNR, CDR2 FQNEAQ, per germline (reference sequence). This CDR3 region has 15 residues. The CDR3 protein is CASSDGDRVGHEQFF. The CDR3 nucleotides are TGTGCCAGCAGCGACGGGGACAGAGTAGGACATGAGCAGTTCTTC.

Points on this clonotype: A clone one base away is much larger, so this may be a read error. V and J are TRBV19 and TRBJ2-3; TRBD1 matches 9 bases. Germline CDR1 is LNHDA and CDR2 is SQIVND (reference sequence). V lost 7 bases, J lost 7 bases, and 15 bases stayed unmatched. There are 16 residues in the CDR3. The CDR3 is CASTGGQGSARYTQYF. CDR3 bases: TGTGCCAGTACTGGTGGACAGGGGTCCGCACGATATACGCAGTATTTT.

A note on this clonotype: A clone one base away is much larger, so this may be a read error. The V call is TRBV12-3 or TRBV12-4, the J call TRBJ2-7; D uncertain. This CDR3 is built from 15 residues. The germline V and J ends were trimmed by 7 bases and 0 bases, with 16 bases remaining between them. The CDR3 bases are TGTGCCAGCACCTTTTCTTCAAGTACCTCCTACGAGCAGTACTTC. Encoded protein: CASTFSSSTSYEQYF.

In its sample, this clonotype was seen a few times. CDR3 amino acids: CASGWTLIPDTQYF. The CDR3 region has the DNA TGTGCCAGCGGTTGGACATTAATCCCAGATACGCAGTATTTT. V and J are TRBV28 and TRBJ2-3; tentative D call: TRBD1 (5 bases). V was trimmed by 8 bases and J by 4 bases, leaving 16 bases between them. This CDR3 has 14 amino acids. Per germline, CDR1 MDHEN and CDR2 SYDVKM. Full variable domain (rest looked up from reference TRBV28 and TRBJ2-3): DVKVTQSSRYLVKRTGEKVFLECVQDMDHENMFWYRQDPGLGLRLIYFSYDVKMKEKGDIPEGYSVSREKKERFSLILESASTNQTSMYLCASGWTLIPDTQYFGPGTRLTVL.

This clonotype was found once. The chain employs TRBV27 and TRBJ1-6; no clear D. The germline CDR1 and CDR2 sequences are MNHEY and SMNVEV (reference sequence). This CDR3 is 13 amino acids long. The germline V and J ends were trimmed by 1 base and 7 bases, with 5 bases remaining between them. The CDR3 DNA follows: TGTGCCAGCAGTTTATTCTTCAATTCACCCCTCCACTTT. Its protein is CASSLFFNSPLHF.

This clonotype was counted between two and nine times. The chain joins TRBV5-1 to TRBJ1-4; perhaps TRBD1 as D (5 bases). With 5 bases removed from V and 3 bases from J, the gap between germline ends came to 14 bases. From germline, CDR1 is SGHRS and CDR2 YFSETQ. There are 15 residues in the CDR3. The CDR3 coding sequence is TGCGCCAGCAGACCACAAGGACAAGCTAATGAAAAACTGTTTTTT. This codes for CASRPQGQANEKLFF. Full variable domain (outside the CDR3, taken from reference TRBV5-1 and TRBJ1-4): KAGVTQTPRYLIKTRGQQVTLSCSPISGHRSVSWYQQTPGQGLQFLFEYFSETQRNKGNFPGRFSGRQFSNSRSEMNVSTLELGDSALYLCASRPQGQANEKLFFGSGTQLSVL.

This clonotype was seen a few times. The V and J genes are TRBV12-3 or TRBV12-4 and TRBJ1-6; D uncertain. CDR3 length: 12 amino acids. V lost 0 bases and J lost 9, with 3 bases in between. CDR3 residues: CASSLAASPLHF. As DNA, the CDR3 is TGTGCCAGCAGTTTAGCCGCTTCACCCCTCCACTTT.

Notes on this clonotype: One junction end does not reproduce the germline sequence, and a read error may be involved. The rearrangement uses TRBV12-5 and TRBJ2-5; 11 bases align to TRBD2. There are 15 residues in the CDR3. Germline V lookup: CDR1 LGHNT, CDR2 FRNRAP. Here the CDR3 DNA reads TGTGCTAGTGGCTTGGTACTAGCGGGAGTGGAGACCCAGAACTTC. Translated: CASGLVLAGVETQNF. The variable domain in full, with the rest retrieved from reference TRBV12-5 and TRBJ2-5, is DARVTQTPRHKVTEMGQEVTMRCQPILGHNTVFWYRQTMMQGLELLAYFRNRAPLDDSGMPKDRFSAEMPDATLATLKIQPSEPRDSAVYFCASGLVLAGVETQNFGPGTRLLVL.

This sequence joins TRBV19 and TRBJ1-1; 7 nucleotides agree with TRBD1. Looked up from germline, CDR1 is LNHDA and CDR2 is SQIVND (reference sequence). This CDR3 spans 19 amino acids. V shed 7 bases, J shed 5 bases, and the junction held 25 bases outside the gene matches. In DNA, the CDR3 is TGTGCCAGTATTCCAGCACCGGGACAGCCGAGGGGGAGTTGGACTGAAGCTTTCTTT. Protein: CASIPAPGQPRGSWTEAFF.

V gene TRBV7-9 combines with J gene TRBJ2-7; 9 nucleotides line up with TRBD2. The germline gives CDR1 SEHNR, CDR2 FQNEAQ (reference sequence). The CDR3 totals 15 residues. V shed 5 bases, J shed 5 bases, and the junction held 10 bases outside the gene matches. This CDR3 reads CASSQEGGRVNEQYF. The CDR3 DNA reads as TGTGCCAGCAGCCAGGAGGGCGGGAGGGTAAACGAGCAGTACTTC.

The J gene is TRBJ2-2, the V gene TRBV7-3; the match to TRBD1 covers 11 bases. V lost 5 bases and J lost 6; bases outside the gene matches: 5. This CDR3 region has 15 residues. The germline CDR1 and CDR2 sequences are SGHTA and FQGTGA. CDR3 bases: TGTGCCAGCAGCCCGGGACAGGGGGTGGCCGGGGAGCTGTTTTTT. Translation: CASSPGQGVAGELFF.

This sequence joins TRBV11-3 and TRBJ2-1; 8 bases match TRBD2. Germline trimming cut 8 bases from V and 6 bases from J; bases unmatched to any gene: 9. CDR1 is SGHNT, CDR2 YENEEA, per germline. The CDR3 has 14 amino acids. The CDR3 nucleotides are TGTGCCAGCCGAATAGCGGGACCAACCAATGAGCAGTTCTTC. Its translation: CASRIAGPTNEQFF.

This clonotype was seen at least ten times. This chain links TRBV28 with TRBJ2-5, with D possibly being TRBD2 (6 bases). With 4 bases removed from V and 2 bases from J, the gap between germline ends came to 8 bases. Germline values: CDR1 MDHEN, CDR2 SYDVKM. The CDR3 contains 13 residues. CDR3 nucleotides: TGTGCCAGCAGTTCGGGGAGGCAAGAGACCCAGTACTTC. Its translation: CASSSGRQETQYF.